One sample yielded the 21 T cell receptor beta chains listed below, sequenced in a study of shared clonotypes between healthy human individuals. Profiling relied on immunoSEQ multiplex PCR, and the TCRdb table lists in-frame clones only, not all of them. The sample records about 680,000 clones, about 74% being singletons. Sequencing was carried out using memory CD4+ T cells sorted from blood. Subset meaning: CD45RA-negative fraction. These TCRs come from a woman younger than 45 in good health.

The CDR3 loop is CASRYRVQAGNTIYF. In DNA form, the CDR3 reads TGTGCCAGCAGGTACAGGGTACAGGCTGGAAACACCATATATTTT. This sequence joins TRBV2 and TRBJ1-3; TRBD1 is a possible D gene (6 bases). The CDR3 totals 15 residues. V shed 6 bases and J shed 2 bases, with 14 bases lying between them. CDR1 SNHLY and CDR2 FYNNEI come from the germline V gene.

This clone was seen only once. The rearrangement joins TRBV7-9 to TRBJ2-2, with unresolved D. The V and J ends lost 6 bases and 5 bases respectively, with 4 bases between them. The CDR3 is 11 residues long. Per the germline V gene, CDR1 is SEHNR and CDR2 is FQNEAQ (reference sequence). CDR3 DNA sequence: TGTGCCAGCAGTCAGACCGGGGAGCTGTTTTTT. Translation gives CASSQTGELFF.

The chain uses TRBV7-8 and TRBJ2-5; TRBD1 matches 9 bases. V lost 7 bases, J lost 5 bases, and 11 bases stayed unmatched. The V gene's germline CDR1 is SGHVS and CDR2 FQNEAQ. The CDR3 runs 15 residues. Here the CDR3 reads CASTLSQGAWETQYF. CDR3 in DNA: TGTGCCAGCACTCTCTCACAGGGGGCTTGGGAGACCCAGTACTTC. Filled out from reference TRBV7-8 and TRBJ2-5, the complete variable domain reads GAGVSQSPRYKVAKRGQDVALRCDPISGHVSLFWYQQALGQGPEFLTYFQNEAQLDKSGLPSDRFFAERPEGSVSTLKIQRTQQEDSAVYLCASTLSQGAWETQYFGPGTRLLVL.

The V call is TRBV25-1, the J call TRBJ1-4; TRBD1 agrees at 8 bases. V shed 3 bases, J shed 7 bases, and the junction held 4 bases outside the gene matches. Germline values: CDR1 MGHDK, CDR2 SYGVNS. The CDR3 has 14 amino acids. The CDR3 reads CASSDQGAGEKLFF. CDR3 nucleotide sequence: TGTGCCAGCAGTGACCAGGGGGCGGGTGAAAAACTGTTTTTT. Looking up the rest from reference TRBV25-1 and TRBJ1-4 gives the full variable domain: EADIYQTPRYLVIGTGKKITLECSQTMGHDKMYWYQQDPGMELHLIHYSYGVNSTEKGDLSSESTVSRIRTEHFPLTLESARPSHTSQYLCASSDQGAGEKLFFGSGTQLSVL.

The chain combines TRBV5-4 with TRBJ2-2; 9 nucleotides match TRBD2. The V gene end was trimmed by 4 bases and the J gene end by 9 bases; junction bases not matched to a gene: 10. In germline, CDR1 is SGHNT, CDR2 YYREEE (reference sequence). This CDR3 comprises 15 residues. DNA for the CDR3: TGTGCCAGCAGCCTAGATCTAGCGGGAACCCGGGAGCTGTTTTTT. It encodes CASSLDLAGTRELFF.

The rearrangement uses TRBV19 and TRBJ1-1; D not resolved. The germline gives CDR1 LNHDA, CDR2 SQIVND (reference sequence). The CDR3 is 17 residues long. V was pared by 8 bases and J by 0 bases, with 22 bases between. CDR3 protein: CASSGGRGVSMNTEAFF. In nucleotides, the CDR3 is TGTGCCAGTTCCGGAGGGCGGGGTGTCTCAATGAACACTGAAGCTTTCTTT.

The chain combines TRBV11-2 with TRBJ1-3; no definite D call. Germline V gives CDR1 SGHAT, CDR2 FQNNGV. The ends were cut back, 4 bases at V and 0 bases at J, with 10 bases in the middle. CDR3 size: 15 residues. CDR3 in DNA: TGTGCCAGCAGCTGGGGAGGGAGCTCTGGAAACACCATATATTTT. Translated: CASSWGGSSGNTIYF.

The chain links TRBV4-1 to TRBJ1-2, with TRBD1 as a possible D gene (6 bases). This CDR3 region has 16 residues. Trimming took 0 bases from V and 4 from J, leaving 15 bases between them. The V gene's germline CDR1 is MGHRA and CDR2 YSYEKL. CDR3 sequence reads: CASSQDPGGASYGYTF. CDR3 DNA: TGCGCCAGCAGCCAAGACCCGGGGGGCGCTAGCTATGGCTACACCTTC.

The genes are TRBV19 and TRBJ2-7; unclear D gene. This CDR3 has 16 residues. CDR1 is LNHDA and CDR2 is SQIVND in the germline V gene (reference sequence). Trimming left V 3 bases short and J 3 bases short, with 18 bases between. The CDR3 loop reads CASSMKKGSLLYEQYF. The CDR3 DNA is TGTGCCAGTAGTATGAAAAAGGGCAGCCTCCTCTACGAGCAGTACTTC.

This clone was picked up a small number of times. This chain uses TRBV7-2 with TRBJ1-1; a possible D gene is TRBD1 (6 bases). Trimming shortened V by 4 bases and J by 6 bases, and 12 bases separated the two germline ends. The CDR3 totals 13 residues. CDR1 and CDR2 from the germline V gene are SGHTA and FQGNSA. The CDR3 DNA reads as TGTGCCAGCAGCTCACCGACAGGAGCTGAAGCTTTCTTT. Translating gives CASSSPTGAEAFF.

Details on this clone: A far larger clone is off by one base, so a read error is likely. Other nucleotide sequences from this sample produce the same CDR3. This sequence joins TRBV5-4 and TRBJ1-1; D is unresolved. The germline CDR1 and CDR2 sequences are SGHNT and YYREEE (reference sequence). The CDR3 contains 12 residues. The V and J ends lost 3 bases and 1 base respectively, with 4 bases between them. CDR3 DNA sequence: TGTGCCAGCAGCTCACCGAACACTGAAGCTTTCTTT. Amino acids: CASSSPNTEAFF.

The chain uses TRBV7-2 and TRBJ2-7; 8 bases agree with TRBD2. Germline lookup yields CDR1 SGHTA and CDR2 FQGNSA. Trimming took 7 bases from V and 2 from J; bases not matched to a gene: 7. The CDR3 contains 14 residues. The CDR3 loop is CASTLAAGAYEQYF. The CDR3 DNA reads TGTGCCAGCACTCTGGCAGCGGGAGCCTACGAGCAGTACTTC.

The rearrangement joins TRBV11-2 to TRBJ1-2; D is ambiguous. Trimming took off 7 bases at V and 4 bases at J, with 16 bases between the two ends. The CDR3 covers 14 residues. Germline V gene sequence: CDR1 SGHAT, CDR2 FQNNGV. The CDR3 reads CASTQDLTAYGYTF. CDR3 DNA: TGTGCCAGCACCCAGGACCTCACCGCCTATGGCTACACCTTC.

This chain joins TRBV19 and TRBJ2-3; TRBD1 is a possible D gene (6 bases). Trimming left V 6 bases short and J 0 bases short, with 10 bases between. Germline CDR1 LNHDA, CDR2 SQIVND (reference sequence). The CDR3 runs 14 residues. As DNA, the CDR3 is TGTGCCAGTAGAATAACAGGGAGCACAGATACGCAGTATTTT. It translates to CASRITGSTDTQYF.

The chain carries TRBV10-3 and TRBJ2-7; 7 nucleotides match TRBD1. The V gene end was trimmed by 11 bases and the J gene end by 1 base; junction bases not matched to a gene: 8. The CDR3 sequence is 13 residues long. CDR1 is ENHRY and CDR2 is SYGVKD in the germline V gene. The CDR3 is CAVKQGLSYEQYF. CDR3 nucleotide sequence: TGTGCCGTGAAACAGGGGTTATCCTACGAGCAGTACTTC.

A few counts support this clone. This chain connects TRBV18 to TRBJ1-2, with 7 nucleotides matching TRBD1. The V and J ends lost 2 bases and 3 bases, in that order; junction bases with no gene match: 3. The CDR3 totals 14 residues. Germline V gene lookup returns CDR1 KGHSH and CDR2 LQKENI. The CDR3 DNA follows: TGTGCCAGCTCACCAGGCCAGGGGGACTATGGCTACACCTTC. Protein sequence: CASSPGQGDYGYTF.

A few counts support this clone. The rearrangement links TRBV7-9 to TRBJ1-2; TRBD1 matches 8 bases. CDR3 length: 15 amino acids. Looked up from germline, CDR1 is SEHNR and CDR2 is FQNEAQ (reference sequence). Trimming removed 5 bases from V and 4 bases from J; junction bases left unmatched: 9. The CDR3 is CASSTHRGEGYGYTF. The CDR3 DNA is TGTGCCAGCAGCACGCACAGGGGGGAGGGCTATGGCTACACCTTC. The whole variable domain, remainder taken from reference TRBV7-9 and TRBJ1-2, is DTGVSQNPRHKITKRGQNVTFRCDPISEHNRLYWYRQTLGQGPEFLTYFQNEAQLEKSRLLSDRFSAERPKGSFSTLEIQRTEQGDSAMYLCASSTHRGEGYGYTFGSGTRLTVV.

In this sample, this clone turned up once. The CDR3 nucleotides are TGTGCCAGCAGCTTAACCAGGGCGGCGTATGGCTACACCTTC. As protein: CASSLTRAAYGYTF. V and J are TRBV7-2 and TRBJ1-2, with D maybe TRBD1 (5 bases). This CDR3 is built from 14 residues. Germline-derived CDR1 and CDR2 are SGHTA and FQGNSA. The V end was cut by 2 bases, the J end by 5 bases, with 12 bases between.

This chain links TRBV5-6 with TRBJ1-4; D not certain. Trimming removed 2 bases from V and 0 bases from J, with 14 bases in between. CDR3 size: 17 residues. CDR1 and CDR2 from the germline V gene are SGHDT and YYEEEE. The CDR3 nucleotides read TGTGCCAGCAGCTTCTGGACTCTAGTCGCAACTAATGAAAAACTGTTTTTT. Translating gives CASSFWTLVATNEKLFF.

The chain recombines TRBV28 with TRBJ1-2; D unresolved. Trimming removed 5 bases at V and 2 bases at J, with 9 bases between. Germline CDR1 reads MDHEN; CDR2 reads SYDVKM. The CDR3 runs 13 residues. The CDR3 region has the DNA TGTGCCAGCAGTACCGGGCCGAACTATGGCTACACCTTC. Translated, it gives CASSTGPNYGYTF.

This sequence joins TRBV10-3 and TRBJ2-4, with 8 positions matching TRBD1. The CDR3 sequence is 16 residues long. V was pared by 4 bases and J by 8 bases, with 13 bases of the junction left unmatched. In germline, CDR1 is ENHRY, CDR2 SYGVKD. The CDR3 sequence: CAISGVQGAIGYIQYF. In DNA, the CDR3 is TGTGCCATCAGTGGGGTTCAGGGGGCTATTGGTTACATTCAGTACTTC.